The rows below give T cell receptor beta chains drawn from one sample of a study of graft-versus-host responses after intestinal transplantation. Generated by immunoSEQ multiplex PCR, the TCRdb table keeps only in-frame clones and is missing some. The sample holds tens of thousands of clones, approximately 90% seen once. The starting material was ileum tissue, obtained around seven months after intestinal transplant. Receptor source: a human patient who received an intestinal transplant, so some T cells may come from the graft donor. CDR3s include the opening cysteine and the closing phenylalanine or tryptophan. Fields, in order: V gene, clone size, D gene, J gene, CDR3 DNA, CDR3 protein. D genes are given only for firm matches. For some rows the clone size is stated as once, few or many, or as a class when expanded; others skip it.

TRBV19	few	TRBD2	TRBJ2-3	TGTGCCAGTAGTATCGGTCGCGGGAGCGCAGATACGCAGTATTTT	CASSIGRGSADTQYF
TRBV28	once	TRBD1	TRBJ1-2	TGTGCCAGCAGTTTTACAGGGGGCGGTGGCTACACCTTC	CASSFTGGGGYTF
TRBV11-2	NA	NA	TRBJ2-3	TGTGCCAGCAGCTTAGGGGTCGGCACAGATACGCAGTATTTT	CASSLGVGTDTQYF
TRBV11-3	NA	TRBD1	TRBJ2-5	TGTGCCAGCAGCCCCGGGACAGAAGAGACCCAGTACTTC	CASSPGTEETQYF
TRBV19	NA	NA	TRBJ2-1	TGTGCCAGTAGTCCCTCCGGGACATCCTACAATGAGCAGTTCTTC	CASSPSGTSYNEQFF
TRBV2	NA	NA	TRBJ2-1	TGTGCCAGCAGTGACTCCTATGAGCAGTTCTTC	CASSDSYEQFF
TRBV2	NA	NA	TRBJ2-5	TGTGCCAGCAGGGCAGAGTTTGACCAAGAGACCCAGTACTTC	CASRAEFDQETQYF
TRBV11-2	NA	NA	TRBJ1-3	TGTGCCAGCAGCTTAGGAAACACCATATATTTT	CASSLGNTIYF
TRBV6-5	NA	NA	TRBJ2-1	TGTGCCAGCAGTTGGGGACTCTCCTACAATGAGCAGTTCTTC	CASSWGLSYNEQFF
TRBV19	NA	TRBD1	TRBJ2-2	TGTGCCAGTACCCCCCGGGACAGGGGTTTTACCGGGGAGCTGTTTTTT	CASTPRDRGFTGELFF
TRBV7-9	NA	NA	TRBJ1-5	TGTGCCAGCAGCTTGGGCAGCCCCAATCAGCCCCAGCATTTT	CASSLGSPNQPQHF
TRBV28	NA	NA	TRBJ2-1	TGTGCCAGCAGTTTTAGCCGGGACAAGGGGTATAATGAGCAGTTCTTC	CASSFSRDKGYNEQFF
TRBV14	NA	NA	TRBJ2-7	TGTGCCAGCAGCCAAGATCGCGGACCCTACGAGCAGTACTTC	CASSQDRGPYEQYF
TRBV5-8	NA	TRBD2	TRBJ2-5	TGTGCCAGCAGCGGGGGACTAGCGGTCAGAGAGACCCAGTACTTC	CASSGGLAVRETQYF
TRBV5-1	NA	NA	TRBJ2-2	TGCGCCAGCAGCCCGGGACCTATGAACACCGGGGAGCTGTTTTTT	CASSPGPMNTGELFF
TRBV10-2	NA	NA	TRBJ2-3	TGCGCCAGCACCCTATATGGAGATACGCAGTATTTT	CASTLYGDTQYF
TRBV6-4	NA	TRBD1	TRBJ1-2	TGTGCCAGCAGTGACTCGGACAGCGGGACAGCTAACTATGGCTACACCTTC	CASSDSDSGTANYGYTF
TRBV9	NA	NA	TRBJ2-5	TGTGCCAGCAGCGTGAGAGGGGAAGAGACCCAGTACTTC	CASSVRGEETQYF
TRBV5-6	NA	TRBD1	TRBJ2-7	TGTGCCAGCAGCTTTTATGTAGGGGGCCACGAGCAGTACTTC	CASSFYVGGHEQYF
TRBV5-1	NA	TRBD1	TRBJ1-3	TGCGCCAGCAGCGGCGATCGGACAGGGGAAGTCCTATACACCATATATTTT	CASSGDRTGEVLYTIYF
TRBV4-1	few	TRBD2	TRBJ2-4	TGCGCCAGCAGCCAGTCGACCGGACTAGCGGGAGATAGGACCAAAAACATTCAGTACTTC	CASSQSTGLAGDRTKNIQYF
TRBV28	NA	TRBD2	TRBJ2-1	TGTGCCAGCAGTTTATTACCGACTAGCGGGGAATACAATGAGCAGTTCTTC	CASSLLPTSGEYNEQFF
TRBV9	once	NA	TRBJ2-1	TGTGCCAGCAGCGTAGCAGGGGTCAATGAGCAGTTCTTC	CASSVAGVNEQFF
TRBV27	NA	NA	TRBJ2-7	TGTGCCAGCAGTTTATCGGCGGCCTACGAGCAGTACTTC	CASSLSAAYEQYF
TRBV9	NA	TRBD2	TRBJ2-2	TGTGCCAGCAGCGTCAACCTAGCGGGAGATACCAACACCGGGGAGCTGTTTTTT	CASSVNLAGDTNTGELFF
TRBV6-5	once	NA	TRBJ2-7	TGTGCCAGCAGGCGATCGGCAGCAACTAGCTACGAGCAGTACTTC	CASRRSAATSYEQYF
TRBV4-2	NA	TRBD1	TRBJ2-1	TGTGCCAGCAGCCTGGGACAGGGCTCCAATGAGCAGTTCTTC	CASSLGQGSNEQFF
TRBV5-1	NA	NA	TRBJ2-3	TGCGCCAGCAGCTTTGGCCTAGACGAATTCACAGATACGCAGTATTTT	CASSFGLDEFTDTQYF
TRBV6-1	NA	NA	TRBJ1-2	TGTGCCAGCAGTGAATCGGTCGGGCGGATGACTCCTAACTATGGCTACACCTTC	CASSESVGRMTPNYGYTF
TRBV29-1	NA	NA	TRBJ2-6	TGCAGCGTTGAAATGTGGGTGCCGTCTGGGGCCAACGTCCTGACTTTC	CSVEMWVPSGANVLTF
TRBV7-9	NA	NA	TRBJ1-1	TGTGCCAGCAGCTTAAACAGGATTGAAGCTTTCTTT	CASSLNRIEAFF
TRBV28	NA	NA	TRBJ2-1	TGTGCCAGCAGACTTTCGGAGGGATTAATCTCCTACAATGAGCAGTTCTTC	CASRLSEGLISYNEQFF
TRBV18	NA	TRBD1	TRBJ1-4	TGTGCCAGCCTACGGGACAGGAGTGAAAAACTGTTTTTT	CASLRDRSEKLFF
TRBV27	NA	NA	TRBJ1-2	TGTGCCAGCAGTTTTGGTGCTAACTATGGCTACACCTTC	CASSFGANYGYTF
TRBV11-3	NA	TRBD2	TRBJ2-4	TGTGCCAGCAGCCTCGGGAGGGTAGCCAAAAACATTCAGTACTTC	CASSLGRVAKNIQYF
TRBV28	NA	NA	TRBJ2-3	TGTGCCAGCAGTTTGCCGGCTAGCACAGATACGCAGTATTTT	CASSLPASTDTQYF
TRBV28	NA	TRBD2	TRBJ2-1	TGTGCCAGCAGTCCCCCCGGACTAGCGGGGAATGAGCAGTTCTTC	CASSPPGLAGNEQFF
TRBV28	once	NA	TRBJ1-1	TGTGCCAGCAGTTTATTGGGCACTGAAGCTTTCTTT	CASSLLGTEAFF
TRBV6-1	NA	NA	TRBJ2-1	TGTGCCAGCAGTCCCGGGCCTGCTCCGTTCTTC	CASSPGPAPFF
TRBV27	NA	NA	TRBJ2-7	TGTGCCAGCAGTTTACAGGGAACCTACGAGCAGTACTTC	CASSLQGTYEQYF
TRBV6-4	NA	NA	TRBJ2-3	TGTGCCAGCAGTGACTCGGTCGGGGATACAGATACGCAGTATTTT	CASSDSVGDTDTQYF
TRBV5-1	NA	NA	TRBJ1-6	TGCGCCAGCTCCCCGCGGGCAGGGGCCCTCTCCTATAATTCACCCCTCCACTTT	CASSPRAGALSYNSPLHF
TRBV15	NA	NA	TRBJ2-3	TGTGCCACCAGCAGAGAGAACGGGGACAGCACAGATACGCAGTATTTT	CATSRENGDSTDTQYF
TRBV4-2	NA	NA	TRBJ1-5	TGTGCCAGCAGCCAAGTTCGGGTTAGCAATCAGCCCCAGCATTTT	CASSQVRVSNQPQHF
TRBV15	NA	TRBD2	TRBJ2-1	TGTGCCACCAGCATGAATAGCGGGAGGGCTTCCTACAATGAGCAGTTCTTC	CATSMNSGRASYNEQFF
TRBV4-1	NA	TRBD2	TRBJ2-1	TGCGCCAGCAGCTACCGATCCGGGCGGGAGGGATACAATGAGCAGTTCTTC	CASSYRSGREGYNEQFF
TRBV7-8	NA	TRBD2	TRBJ2-3	TGTGCCAGCAGCTTCGGGACTAGCGGGAGCTCGGCAGATACGCAGTATTTT	CASSFGTSGSSADTQYF
TRBV18	NA	TRBD2	TRBJ2-7	TGTGCCAGCTCACCCCCAACCGTCGGGGGGTCCAAGGAGCAGTACTTC	CASSPPTVGGSKEQYF
TRBV4-1	NA	NA	TRBJ1-2	TGCGCCAGCAGCCAGCAGGTTGGGCAGAACTATGGCTACACCTTC	CASSQQVGQNYGYTF
TRBV2	NA	NA	TRBJ1-2	TGTGCCAGCATTGGCAGCCTGGGCTGGTACGGCTACACCTTC	CASIGSLGWYGYTF
TRBV4-1	NA	NA	TRBJ2-7	TGCGCCAGCAGCCAAGGGAGGACGGAGACCTACGAGCAGTACTTC	CASSQGRTETYEQYF
TRBV7-3	NA	TRBD2	TRBJ2-1	TGTGCCAGCAGCGACGGTCTAGCGGGAGGGCCGGACAATGAGCAGTTCTTC	CASSDGLAGGPDNEQFF
TRBV19	NA	NA	TRBJ2-1	TGTGCCAGTAGCACTTACAATGAGCAGTTCTTC	CASSTYNEQFF
TRBV7-2	NA	NA	TRBJ2-7	TGTGCCAGCAGCTTAGTAGGGGGGGACTACGAGCAGTACTTC	CASSLVGGDYEQYF
TRBV7-8	few	NA	TRBJ1-3	TGTGCCAGCAGCTGGCCCGGGGGCTGGGAACCCTCTGGAAACACCATATATTTT	CASSWPGGWEPSGNTIYF
TRBV7-9	few	TRBD2	TRBJ2-1	TGTGCCAGCAGCTTATTCGAAAGAGCGGGGCTACCCTACAATGAGCAGTTCTTC	CASSLFERAGLPYNEQFF
TRBV28	NA	TRBD1	TRBJ2-7	TGTGCCACCGGAATACAGGGGCCTTACGAGCAGTACTTC	CATGIQGPYEQYF
TRBV6-4	NA	NA	TRBJ1-4	TGTGCCAGCAGTGACCCCCGACAAGGCCTTAATGAAAAACTGTTTTTT	CASSDPRQGLNEKLFF